The sequence of this TCR beta chain was determined in a study of shared clonotypes between healthy human individuals. The study, taken as a whole, reports: Generation probabilities of non-shared clonotypes were lower (relative to those shared by all four donors).

Some clones are missing from TCRdb's copy, which holds only in-frame ones; the method was immunoSEQ multiplex PCR. The sample carries 850,000 to 1,200,000 clones, around four fifths recorded once. Looked up from germline, CDR1 is MNHNS and CDR2 is SASEGT. CDR3 length equals 13 residues. With 1 base removed from V and 18 bases from J, the gap between germline ends came to 16 bases. Those who donated were healthy HIV-negative adults, with no recent acute infections or vaccinations reported. Caucasian adults residing in Nashville, Tennessee made up all the donors. Naive CD45RA+ and memory CD45RA-negative subsets were split from CD4+ cells. On this clone: Its antigen is currently unknown.

The gene calls are TRBV6-1 and TRBJ1-6; D remains unclear. The clonotype comes from a man between 18 and 29 years old in good health. Sequenced input: memory CD4+ T cells sorted from blood. Stated subset: CD45RA-negative fraction. CDR3: CASSEGTDWGYHF. CDR3 bases: TGTGCCAGCAGTGAAGGGACCGATTGGGGATACCACTTT.